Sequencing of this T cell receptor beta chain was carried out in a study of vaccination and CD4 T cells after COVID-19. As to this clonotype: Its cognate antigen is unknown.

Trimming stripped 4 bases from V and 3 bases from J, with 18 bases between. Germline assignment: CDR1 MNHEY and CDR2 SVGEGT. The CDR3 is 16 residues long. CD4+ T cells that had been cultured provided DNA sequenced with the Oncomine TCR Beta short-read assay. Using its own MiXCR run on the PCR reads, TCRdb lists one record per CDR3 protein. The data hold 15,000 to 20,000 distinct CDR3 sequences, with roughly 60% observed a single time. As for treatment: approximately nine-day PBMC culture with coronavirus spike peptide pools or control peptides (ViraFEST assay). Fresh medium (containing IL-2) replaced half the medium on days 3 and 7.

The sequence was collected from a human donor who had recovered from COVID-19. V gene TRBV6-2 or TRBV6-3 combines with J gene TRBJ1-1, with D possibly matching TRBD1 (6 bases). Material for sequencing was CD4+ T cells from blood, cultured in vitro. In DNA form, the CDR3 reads TGTGCCAGCAGTTCCATGGTACAGGGCCGGGACACTGAAGCTTTCTTT. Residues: CASSSMVQGRDTEAFF.